Listed below are T cell receptor beta chains from one sample, sequenced in a study of T cells in localized non-small cell lung cancer. Using immunoSEQ multiplex PCR, the repertoire was profiled, and TCRdb retains in-frame clones only, with some absent. The sample holds about 26,000 clones, 88% seen once. Here the sequenced sample was peripheral blood, taken before any cancer treatment. The receptor set was obtained from a female donor older than 55 with stage II squamous cell lung carcinoma. CDR3s include the opening cysteine and the closing phenylalanine or tryptophan. The order of the fields is J gene, D gene, V gene, clone size, CDR3 protein, CDR3 DNA. The D gene is left open where the match is weak. Size is omitted from some rows. Given values are once, few, many or a class for expanded clones.

TRBJ1-1 NA TRBV5-1 NA CASSPGPGITEAFF TGCGCCAGCAGCCCGGGACCAGGAATCACTGAAGCTTTCTTT
TRBJ1-4 NA TRBV19 NA CASSMRVGNEKLFF TGTGCCAGTAGTATGCGGGTAGGCAATGAAAAACTGTTTTTT
TRBJ2-2 TRBD1 TRBV18 NA CASSPGRDSYLNTGELFF TGTGCCAGCTCACCGGGCCGGGACAGCTATTTGAACACCGGGGAGCTGTTTTTT
TRBJ1-1 NA TRBV6-6 NA CASNSQGLNTEAFF TGTGCCAGCAACTCACAGGGACTGAACACTGAAGCTTTCTTT
TRBJ2-7 NA TRBV28 NA CASRSLTEQYF TGTGCCAGCAGATCATTGACCGAGCAGTACTTC
TRBJ2-1 TRBD2 TRBV5-4 NA CASSQGLAGGVGIYNEQFF TGTGCCAGCAGCCAAGGACTAGCGGGAGGAGTGGGTATCTACAATGAGCAGTTCTTC
TRBJ1-2 NA TRBV2 NA CASKRDLEGYTF TGTGCCAGCAAACGGGACTTAGAGGGCTACACCTTC
TRBJ2-7 NA TRBV18 once CASSPGGAGTYEQYF TGTGCCAGCTCACCAGGAGGCGCCGGTACCTACGAGCAGTACTTC
TRBJ2-4 NA TRBV5-1 NA CASSLADREKNIQYF TGCGCCAGCAGCTTGGCCGATCGGGAGAAAAACATTCAGTACTTC
TRBJ1-2 NA TRBV27 NA CASSLSRVSGDYGYTF TGTGCCAGCAGTTTAAGCCGGGTATCAGGGGACTATGGCTACACCTTC
TRBJ1-5 NA TRBV28 few CASSLLSPNQPQHF TGTGCCAGCAGTTTATTGTCCCCGAATCAGCCCCAGCATTTT
TRBJ2-6 TRBD1 TRBV19 NA CASRDRASGANVLTF TGTGCCAGTAGGGACAGGGCCTCTGGGGCCAACGTCCTGACTTTC
TRBJ2-1 NA TRBV7-2 NA CASSLSGQINNEQFF TGTGCCAGCAGCTTATCTGGACAGATCAACAATGAGCAGTTCTTC
TRBJ2-3 NA TRBV4-3 NA CASSPAGSTDTQYF TGCGCCAGCAGCCCAGCAGGGTCCACAGATACGCAGTATTTT
TRBJ2-7 NA TRBV5-1 NA CASSPYYGLAYEQYF TGCGCCAGCAGTCCTTATTATGGATTGGCCTACGAGCAGTACTTC
TRBJ1-4 NA TRBV5-1 NA CASKIQGITNEKLFF TGCGCCAGCAAGATCCAGGGGATAACTAATGAAAAACTGTTTTTT
TRBJ1-3 NA TRBV7-9 NA CASSPERGSSGNTIYF TGTGCCAGCAGCCCAGAGAGGGGAAGCTCTGGAAACACCATATATTTT
TRBJ1-2 NA TRBV18 once CASSQGGDYGYTF TGTGCCAGCTCACAGGGGGGGGACTATGGCTACACCTTC
TRBJ2-4 TRBD1 TRBV28 NA CASSSWTGTAKNIQYF TGTGCCAGCAGTTCCTGGACAGGGACAGCCAAAAACATTCAGTACTTC
TRBJ1-4 NA TRBV6-6 NA CASSYSGATNEKLFF TGTGCCAGCAGTTACAGTGGGGCAACTAATGAAAAACTGTTTTTT
TRBJ2-7 NA TRBV6-5 NA CASSPTGTEQYF TGTGCCAGCAGCCCGACAGGAACCGAGCAGTACTTC
TRBJ1-1 NA TRBV5-5 few CASSLYGAEAFF TGTGCCAGCAGCTTGTACGGGGCCGAAGCTTTCTTT
TRBJ2-5 NA TRBV2 NA CASRVGHEETQYF TGTGCCAGCAGAGTGGGACACGAAGAGACCCAGTACTTC
TRBJ2-7 NA TRBV30 NA CAWSPDVYEQYF TGTGCCTGGAGTCCGGACGTCTACGAGCAGTACTTC
TRBJ2-1 TRBD2 TRBV9 NA CASSRIPRTSGRGEQFF TGTGCCAGCAGCCGAATCCCTCGGACTAGCGGGAGAGGTGAGCAGTTCTTC
TRBJ1-1 NA TRBV10-2 NA CASTGTPTNTEAFF TGCGCCAGCACCGGGACTCCCACGAACACTGAAGCTTTCTTT
TRBJ1-6 TRBD1 TRBV5-5 once CASSLDRGSSPLHF TGTGCCAGCAGCCTGGACAGGGGTAGTTCACCCCTCCACTTT
TRBJ1-4 NA TRBV5-1 few CASGEQGNNEKLFF TGCGCCAGCGGAGAACAGGGAAATAATGAAAAACTGTTTTTT
TRBJ1-1 TRBD1 TRBV29-1 NA CSVEQGQGIILGNTEAFF TGCAGCGTTGAGCAGGGACAGGGGATTATTTTAGGGAACACTGAAGCTTTCTTT
TRBJ2-7 NA TRBV6-1 NA CASTVTSYYEQYF TGTGCCAGCACTGTAACAAGTTACTACGAGCAGTACTTC
TRBJ1-1 NA TRBV29-1 NA CSVVGGITLTEAFF TGCAGCGTTGTTGGGGGGATCACTCTTACTGAAGCTTTCTTT
TRBJ1-5 TRBD1 TRBV7-2 NA CASSLTGVSNQPQHF TGTGCCAGCAGCCTGACAGGGGTAAGCAATCAGCCCCAGCATTTT
TRBJ2-1 NA TRBV25-1 NA CASSEGGPSSYNEQFF TGTGCCAGCAGTGAGGGGGGCCCGAGCTCCTACAATGAGCAGTTCTTC
TRBJ2-4 TRBD2 TRBV11-2 NA CASSWSGGTAKNIQYF TGTGCCAGCAGCTGGAGCGGGGGGACGGCCAAAAACATTCAGTACTTC
TRBJ2-3 NA TRBV11-2 NA CASSFATDTQYF TGTGCCAGCAGCTTCGCAACAGATACGCAGTATTTT
TRBJ2-5 TRBD2 TRBV9 NA CASSVGRRLAGEGETQYF TGTGCCAGCAGCGTAGGCAGAAGACTAGCGGGAGAGGGGGAGACCCAGTACTTC
TRBJ1-2 NA TRBV19 NA CASSVDSLVGRNYGYTF TGTGCCAGTAGTGTAGACTCCTTGGTGGGGCGTAACTATGGCTACACCTTC
TRBJ1-2 NA TRBV5-5 NA CASSLDQGNYGYTF TGTGCCAGCAGCTTGGATCAGGGAAACTATGGCTACACCTTC
TRBJ2-2 NA TRBV19 once CASSLTGTGELFF TGTGCCAGTAGTCTCACAGGGACCGGGGAGCTGTTTTTT
TRBJ1-5 NA TRBV28 NA CASSLGGYNQPQHF TGTGCCAGCAGTCTAGGGGGGTACAATCAGCCCCAGCATTTT
TRBJ2-6 NA TRBV27 NA CASSSNLPGQLSGANVLTF TGTGCCAGCAGCTCTAATTTGCCGGGACAACTCTCTGGGGCCAACGTCCTGACTTTC
TRBJ1-2 TRBD1 TRBV7-2 medium-sized CASSGTGLYGYTF TGTGCCAGCAGCGGGACAGGACTCTATGGCTACACCTTC
TRBJ1-5 NA TRBV2 NA CASSDPPPGNQPQHF TGTGCCAGCAGTGACCCACCCCCGGGCAATCAGCCCCAGCATTTT
TRBJ1-3 TRBD1 TRBV13 NA CASSTYGQGNSGNTIYF TGTGCCAGCAGCACATACGGACAGGGTAACTCTGGAAACACCATATATTTT
TRBJ1-4 NA TRBV29-1 NA CSAGGQGYEKLFF TGCAGCGCGGGGGGGCAGGGTTATGAAAAACTGTTTTTT
TRBJ1-1 NA TRBV5-1 once CASSFKGKTGEAFF TGCGCCAGCAGCTTTAAGGGGAAAACAGGGGAAGCTTTCTTT
TRBJ2-3 TRBD2 TRBV11-2 NA CASSPVAGGGTDTQYF TGTGCCAGCAGCCCAGTAGCGGGGGGTGGCACAGATACGCAGTATTTT
TRBJ2-7 TRBD1 TRBV11-2 NA CASSLERDSSYEQYF TGTGCCAGCAGCTTAGAACGGGACAGCTCCTACGAGCAGTACTTC
TRBJ2-7 NA TRBV6-5 NA CASSYSMLGGSYEQYF TGTGCCAGCAGTTACTCGATGTTGGGAGGATCCTACGAGCAGTACTTC
TRBJ1-2 TRBD1 TRBV13 once CASSLGAITGGAVGYTF TGTGCCAGCAGCTTAGGGGCAATTACAGGGGGCGCGGTGGGCTACACCTTC
TRBJ2-2 TRBD2 TRBV28 NA CASSSPGGTSGGGTGELFF TGTGCCAGCAGTTCCCCCGGGGGGACTAGCGGGGGGGGCACCGGGGAGCTGTTTTTT
TRBJ2-1 TRBD1 TRBV5-1 once CASSLGQGENEQFF TGCGCCAGCAGCTTGGGACAGGGTGAAAATGAGCAGTTCTTC
TRBJ2-5 NA TRBV4-2 NA CASSLQGDSQETQYF TGTGCCAGCAGCCTGCAAGGGGACTCCCAAGAGACCCAGTACTTC
TRBJ1-1 NA TRBV7-9 NA CASSFEGRDEAFF TGTGCCAGCAGCTTCGAGGGACGGGATGAAGCTTTCTTT
TRBJ2-5 NA TRBV9 NA CASSAFSGLQETQYF TGTGCCAGCAGCGCATTCTCTGGCTTGCAAGAGACCCAGTACTTC